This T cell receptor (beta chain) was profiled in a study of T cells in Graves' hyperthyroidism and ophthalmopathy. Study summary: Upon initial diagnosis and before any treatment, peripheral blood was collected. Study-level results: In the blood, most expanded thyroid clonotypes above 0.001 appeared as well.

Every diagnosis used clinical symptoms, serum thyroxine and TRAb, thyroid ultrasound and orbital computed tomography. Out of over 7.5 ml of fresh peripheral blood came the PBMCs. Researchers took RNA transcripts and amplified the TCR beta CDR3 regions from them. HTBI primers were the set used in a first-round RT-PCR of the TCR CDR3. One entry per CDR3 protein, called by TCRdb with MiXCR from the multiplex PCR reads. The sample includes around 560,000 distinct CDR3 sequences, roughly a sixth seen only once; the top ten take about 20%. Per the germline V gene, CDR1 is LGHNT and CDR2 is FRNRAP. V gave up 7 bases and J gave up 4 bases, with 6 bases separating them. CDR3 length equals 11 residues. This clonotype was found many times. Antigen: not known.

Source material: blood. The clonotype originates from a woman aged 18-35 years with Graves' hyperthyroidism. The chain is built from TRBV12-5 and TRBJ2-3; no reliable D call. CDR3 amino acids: CASAAADTQYF. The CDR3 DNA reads TGTGCTAGTGCGGCGGCAGATACGCAGTATTTT.